The clone carrying this TCR beta chain was counted between two and nine times. The V end lost 4 bases, the J end lost 0 bases, and 13 bases lay between the germline ends. The CDR3 is 14 residues long. Germline V lookup: CDR1 DFQATT, CDR2 SNEGSKA (reference sequence). These data originate in a study of response to subunit inactivated influenza vaccine. Using its own MiXCR run on the RT-PCR reads, TCRdb lists one record per CDR3 protein. The sample has hundreds of thousands of distinct CDR3 sequences, around 25% seen once. The clonotype was recovered from a man aged 50 or older who received an inactivated influenza vaccine. Sequences were derived from CD4+ T cells sorted from PBMCs, sampled more than 4 days after vaccination. The J gene is TRBJ2-7, the V gene TRBV20-1; the D is unclear. CDR3 nucleotides: TGCAGTGCTAAGGGCCTGTTCCGCTCCTACGAGCAGTACTTC. As protein: CSAKGLFRSYEQYF.